This TCR beta chain was documented in a study of T-cell memory formation after mild COVID-19 (dated by TCRdb to the early 2020s). Concerning the study at large: TCR sequence clusters from the two donors were largely donor specific. In a couple of donors, T-cell clones that expanded and contracted after mild COVID-19 were followed by sequencing TCRalpha and TCRbeta repertoires longitudinally. Two young, previously healthy adult volunteers, one female and one male, were included in the cohort.

As for this clonotype: Its antigen remains unidentified. There are no base qualities to consult, and no much larger clone falls within one base.

PBMCs were isolated by Ficoll-Paque density gradient centrifugation. CDR1 and CDR2 were assigned from the germline V gene as SGHAT and FQNNGV. V is pared back by 9 bases and J by 3 bases, with 11 bases lying between the germline termini. There are 12 amino acids in the CDR3, from cysteine to phenylalanine inclusive. Only the CDR3 part of the read is kept: 36 bases, read in frame from the first base. The paper as a whole reports these results and caveats: Contracting CD4+ clones were located mainly in the CM and EM memory subsets, whereas CD8+ clones were found to be enriched in EMRA. SARS-CoV-2 specificity was not confirmed for the second-wave clones peaking on day 37. Some responding clones were found in pre-infection memory, which suggests that pre-existing cross-reactive memory T cells took part in the SARS-CoV-2 response. The study covered only a couple of mild cases, and larger cohorts including severe cases with pre-infection samples were considered necessary. Clones that contracted from day 15 to 85 showed balanced CD4/CD8 phenotypes, whereas a second wave of clones that expanded from day 15 to 37 leaned towards CD4+.

Sequencing instrument: Illumina NovaSeq 6000. TCRalpha and TCRbeta cDNA libraries were constructed by 5'RACE with constant-segment primers, with sample barcodes and unique molecular identifiers being introduced. Trizol reagent was used to extract RNA from every sample. Amplification of the libraries took two PCR steps, and the second step added a second sample barcode plus Illumina TruSeq adapters. Libraries were sequenced on an Illumina NovaSeq with 2 x 150 bp paired-end reads. The paper's processing steps were these. Reads were demultiplexed and collapsed into UMI-guided consensus sequences with migec v1.2.7. Using mixcr v2.1.11, the UMI consensuses were aligned to TRA and TRB V and J templates and assembled into clonotypes. Expanded or contracted clonotypes were those called significant by both edgeR and NoisET, with noise models trained on biological replicates. For edgeR calls, the cutoffs were a false discovery rate-adjusted p below 0.01 and a log2 fold-change threshold of 1. PCA with hierarchical clustering of max-normalized trajectories of the 1000 most abundant clonotypes was used as exploratory dynamics analysis. Separately sequenced CD4+ and CD8+ repertoires were used to assign the CD4 or CD8 phenotype of responding clones. Using fastp at Q25 and MiXCR, TCRdb reprocessed the public reads and kept productive beta chains. Rows are unified per CDR3 protein, each entry keeping the most common DNA and genes. V and J calls and clone size were set by TCRdb, not the authors. Present in this sample are 470,000 or so distinct CDR3 sequences, more than 15% of which were seen just once. Jointly, the top ten make up 20% to 25% of the sample.

The chain joins TRBV11-2 to TRBJ2-5; the D match is possibly TRBD1 or TRBD2, with 6 bases aligned in each. The sample was PBMCs or a T cell subset sorted from them (not recorded which). The source is a man in his late teens or twenties who had mild COVID-19 (a few samples of this study predate the infection). The sample titles of this study are shuffled in the database, so cell type and time point are left out; the donor was told from shared clones. CDR3 loop: CASHGGEETQYF. The DNA sequence reads TGTGCCAGTCACGGGGGCGAAGAGACCCAGTACTTC. The variable domain in full, with residues beyond the CDR3 obtained from the reference TRBV11-2 and TRBJ2-5 genes, is EAGVAQSPRYKIIEKRQSVAFWCNPISGHATLYWYQQILGQGPKLLIQFQNNGVVDDSQLPKDRFSAERLKGVDSTLKIQPAKLEDSAVYLCASHGGEETQYFGPGTRLLVL.